This TCR beta chain was documented in a study of blood T cell repertoires in COVID-19. This CDR3 region has 20 residues. In the original workflow: Reference gene primers were amplified, and this amplification served to estimate nucleated cell counts. Only in-frame clones appear in the TCRdb table, and some are missing; sequencing was by immunoSEQ multiplex PCR. That table gives V, J and clone size, and the DNA gave D and trimming. The data hold under 300,000 clones, with roughly 85% observed a single time. The chain uses TRBV21-1 and TRBJ2-2; the D call TRBD2 from the table was never checked on the DNA. TRBV21-1 constitutes a pseudogene. Specimen: peripheral blood. This sequence was found in a man aged 55 to 70 who had recovered from COVID-19. In DNA, the CDR3 is TGTGCCAGCAGCAAACCCTTCCCAGGACTAGCGGGTCGGTTTACCGGGGAGCTGTTTTTT. Translated, it gives CASSKPFPGLAGRFTGELFF.